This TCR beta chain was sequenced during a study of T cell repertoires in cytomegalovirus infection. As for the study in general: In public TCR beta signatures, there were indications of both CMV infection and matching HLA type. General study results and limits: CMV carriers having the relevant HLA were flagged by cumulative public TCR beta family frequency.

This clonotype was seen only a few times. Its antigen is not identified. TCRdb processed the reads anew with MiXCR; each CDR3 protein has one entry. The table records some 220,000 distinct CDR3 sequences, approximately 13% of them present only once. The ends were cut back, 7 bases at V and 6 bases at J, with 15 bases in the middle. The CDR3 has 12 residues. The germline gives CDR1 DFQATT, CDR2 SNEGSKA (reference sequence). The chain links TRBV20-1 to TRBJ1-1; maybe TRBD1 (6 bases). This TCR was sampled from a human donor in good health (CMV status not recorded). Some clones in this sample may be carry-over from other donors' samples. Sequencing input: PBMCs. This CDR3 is CSVSSRGAEAFF. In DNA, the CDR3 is TGCAGTGTATCATCCAGGGGAGCTGAAGCTTTCTTT.